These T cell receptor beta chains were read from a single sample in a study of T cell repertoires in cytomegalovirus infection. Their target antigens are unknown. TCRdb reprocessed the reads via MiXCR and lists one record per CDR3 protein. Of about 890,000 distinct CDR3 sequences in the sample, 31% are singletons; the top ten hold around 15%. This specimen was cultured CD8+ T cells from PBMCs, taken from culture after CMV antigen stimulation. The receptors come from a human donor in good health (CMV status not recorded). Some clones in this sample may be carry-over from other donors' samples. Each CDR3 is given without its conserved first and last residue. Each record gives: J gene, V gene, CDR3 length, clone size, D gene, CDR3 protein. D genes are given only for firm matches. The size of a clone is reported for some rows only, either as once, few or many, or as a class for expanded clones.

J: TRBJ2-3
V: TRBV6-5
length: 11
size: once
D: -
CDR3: ASSYRLADTQY

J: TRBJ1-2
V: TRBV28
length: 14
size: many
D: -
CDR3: ASSLKISGVSYGYT

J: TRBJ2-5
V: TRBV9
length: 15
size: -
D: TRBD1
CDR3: ASSATGTGATQETQY

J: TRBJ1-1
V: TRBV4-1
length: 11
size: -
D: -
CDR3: ANSRGGHTEAF

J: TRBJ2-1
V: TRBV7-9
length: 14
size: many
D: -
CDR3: ASSLVDSNSYNEQF

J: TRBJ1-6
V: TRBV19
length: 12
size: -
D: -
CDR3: ASSGWATNSPLH

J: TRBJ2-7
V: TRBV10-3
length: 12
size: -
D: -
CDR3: AINGGGPHYEQY

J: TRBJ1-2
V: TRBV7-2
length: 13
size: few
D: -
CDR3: ASSLLQGASYGYT

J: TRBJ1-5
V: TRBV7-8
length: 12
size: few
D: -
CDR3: ASSPWTGNQPQH

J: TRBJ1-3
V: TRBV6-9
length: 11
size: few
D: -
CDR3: ASTQRSGNTIY

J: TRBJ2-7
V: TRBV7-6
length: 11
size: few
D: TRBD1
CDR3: ASNAPGGYEQY

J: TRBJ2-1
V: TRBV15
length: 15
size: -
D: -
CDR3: ATRALSHRESYNEQF

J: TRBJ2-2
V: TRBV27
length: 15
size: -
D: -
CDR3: ASSLSVGTANTGELF

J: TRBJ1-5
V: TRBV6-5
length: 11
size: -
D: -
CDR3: ASRAGGHQPQH

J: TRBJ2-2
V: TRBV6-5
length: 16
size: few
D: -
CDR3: ASSYSIQFSTNTGELF

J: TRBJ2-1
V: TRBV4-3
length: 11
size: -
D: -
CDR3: ASSQGTVNEQF

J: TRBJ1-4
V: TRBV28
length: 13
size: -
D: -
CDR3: ASSFPIDGDEKLF

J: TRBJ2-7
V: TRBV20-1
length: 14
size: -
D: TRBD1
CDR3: SAREGTGTDPYEQY

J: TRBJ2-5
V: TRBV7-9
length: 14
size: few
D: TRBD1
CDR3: ASSSAFTGVGETQY

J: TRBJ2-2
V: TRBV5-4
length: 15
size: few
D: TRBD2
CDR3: ASSNGLAGANTGELF

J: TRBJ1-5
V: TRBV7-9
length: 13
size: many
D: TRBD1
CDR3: ASSTGQGGNQPQH

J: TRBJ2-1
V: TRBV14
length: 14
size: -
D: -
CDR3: ASSQDLGGDYNEQF

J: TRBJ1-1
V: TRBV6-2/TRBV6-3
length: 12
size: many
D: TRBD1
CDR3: ARNETGNGTEAF

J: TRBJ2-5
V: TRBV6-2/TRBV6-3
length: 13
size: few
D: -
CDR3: ASSYSGGEVETQY

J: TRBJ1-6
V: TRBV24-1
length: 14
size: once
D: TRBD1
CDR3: ATSDPRQGEGSPLH

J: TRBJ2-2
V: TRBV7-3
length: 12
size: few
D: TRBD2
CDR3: ASSLRGGAGELF

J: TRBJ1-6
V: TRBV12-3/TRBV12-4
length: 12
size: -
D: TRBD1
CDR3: ASSPGQGGLPLH

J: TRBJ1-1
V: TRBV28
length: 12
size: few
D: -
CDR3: ASSDIGGDTEAF